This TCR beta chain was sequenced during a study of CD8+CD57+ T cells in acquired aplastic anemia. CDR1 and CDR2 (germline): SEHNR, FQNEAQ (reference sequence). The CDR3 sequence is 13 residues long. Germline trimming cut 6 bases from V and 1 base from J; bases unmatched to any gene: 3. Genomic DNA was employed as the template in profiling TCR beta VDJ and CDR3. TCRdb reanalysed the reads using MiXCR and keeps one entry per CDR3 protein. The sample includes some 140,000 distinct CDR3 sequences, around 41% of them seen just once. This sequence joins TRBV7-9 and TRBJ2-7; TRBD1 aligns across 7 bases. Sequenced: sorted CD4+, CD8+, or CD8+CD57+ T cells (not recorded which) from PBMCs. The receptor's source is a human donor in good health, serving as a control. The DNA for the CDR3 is TGTGCCAGCAGGACAGGGAATTCCTACGAGCAGTACTTC. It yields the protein CASRTGNSYEQYF.